This paragraph reports one T cell receptor beta chain. Its antigen remains unidentified. The stimulus was lysate of CMV-infected fibroblasts, around 11 ug/mL. Sorted nonresponding memory CD4+ T cells were CD40L-negative, CD69-negative, CD45RO-high. The immunoSEQ assay was version 4, run in survey mode. Produced via immunoSEQ multiplex PCR; TCRdb's table is partial and in-frame only. The sample lists fewer than 30,000 clones, approximately 82% occurring once. The data derive from a study of persistence of HIV-infected CD4 T cells. Whole-study findings and limits: TCRbeta richness was lower in CMV- and Gag-responding cells than in anti-CD3/anti-CD28-responding cells. Bulk TCR data could not be restricted to HIV-1-infected CMV-responding cells.

The sequences come from CD4+ T cells sorted from PBMCs after 18-hour stimulation, collected from a patient who received antiretroviral therapy. The origin of this receptor is an adult man with HIV who was CMV-seropositive.

CDR3 sequence reads: CASTQNPAHNYGYTF. The CDR3 DNA is TGTGCCAGCACGCAAAACCCCGCGCATAACTATGGCTACACCTTC. The chain uses TRBV28 and TRBJ1-2; D not certain. The CDR3 sequence is 15 residues long. V gave up 7 bases and J gave up 1 base, with 16 bases separating them. Germline V lookup: CDR1 MDHEN, CDR2 SYDVKM.